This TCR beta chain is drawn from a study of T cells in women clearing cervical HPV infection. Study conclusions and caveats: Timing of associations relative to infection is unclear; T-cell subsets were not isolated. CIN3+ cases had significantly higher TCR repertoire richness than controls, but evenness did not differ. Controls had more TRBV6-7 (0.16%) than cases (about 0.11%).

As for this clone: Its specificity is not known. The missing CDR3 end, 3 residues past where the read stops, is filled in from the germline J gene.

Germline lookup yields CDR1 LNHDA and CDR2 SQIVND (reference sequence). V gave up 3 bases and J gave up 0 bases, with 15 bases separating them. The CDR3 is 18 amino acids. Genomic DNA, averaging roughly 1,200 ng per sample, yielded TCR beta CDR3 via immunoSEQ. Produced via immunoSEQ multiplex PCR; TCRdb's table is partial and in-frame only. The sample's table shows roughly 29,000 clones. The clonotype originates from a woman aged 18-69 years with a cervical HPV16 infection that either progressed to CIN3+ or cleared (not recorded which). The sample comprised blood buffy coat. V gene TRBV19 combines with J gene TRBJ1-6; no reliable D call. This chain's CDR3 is CASSMPPAVSSYNSPLHF. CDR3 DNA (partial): TGTGCCAGTAGTATGCCACCCGCTGTCAGCTCCTATAATTCACCC. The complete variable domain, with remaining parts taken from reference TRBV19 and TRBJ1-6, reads DGGITQSPKYLFRKEGQNVTLSCEQNLNHDAMYWYRQDPGQGLRLIYYSQIVNDFQKGDIAEGYSVSREKKESFPLTVTSAQKNPTAFYLCASSMPPAVSSYNSPLHFGNGTRLTVT.